This T cell receptor beta chain was recorded in a study of cytomegalovirus exposure and HLA in healthy donors. Note on this clone: Its antigen remains unknown.

It was with 60 Vbeta and 13 Jbeta primers that the PCR ran. Data came from immunoSEQ multiplex PCR; TCRdb stores just in-frame clones and leaves some out. The profile covers roughly 130,000 clones, with 80% to 90% appearing a single time and 10% to 12% taken by the ten largest. Overall study results and limits: Listed as cytomegalovirus-associated were 150 to 200 TCR beta chains.

Germline values: CDR1 SQVTM, CDR2 ANQGSEA. This CDR3 comprises 12 residues. V was clipped by 3 bases and J by 10 bases; unmatched bases: 6. The source of this sequence is a male donor in good health and CMV-seropositive. The sample comprised PBMCs. The V and J genes are TRBV29-1 and TRBJ2-1; TRBD2 aligns across 7 bases. CDR3 nucleotides: TGCAGCGTTGATGGCGGGAGCTTGGAGCAGTTCTTC. It translates to CSVDGGSLEQFF.